A selection of T cell receptor beta chains follows, all from one sample in a study of post-analysis software for immune sequencing data. TCRdb used MiXCR to reprocess the PCR reads, holding one entry per CDR3 protein. The profile covers about 200,000 distinct CDR3 sequences, with 25% to 30% appearing a single time and more than 3% taken by the ten largest. Sequencing used blood. The receptors originated from a girl younger than 18 with multiple sclerosis. Both conserved end residues are part of each CDR3. Each record gives: D gene, J gene, V gene, clone size, CDR3 protein, CDR3 DNA. The D gene is left open where the match is weak. Size tells how often a clone was seen (once, few, many) or the class of an expanded clone, and some rows leave it out.

- TRBJ2-1 TRBV7-2 many CASSLVAHSSYNEQFF TGTGCCAGCAGCTTAGTAGCGCACAGCTCCTACAATGAGCAGTTCTTC
- TRBJ1-2 TRBV20-1 many CSAREGSRSNYGYTF TGCAGTGCTAGAGAGGGTTCCAGGTCTAACTATGGCTACACCTTC
TRBD1 TRBJ2-1 TRBV5-1 many CASSFTTGGYNEQFF TGCGCCAGCAGCTTCACGACAGGGGGGTACAATGAGCAGTTCTTC
- TRBJ1-6 TRBV29-1 many CSPFAGVDNSPLHF TGCAGCCCTTTTGCGGGTGTGGATAATTCACCCCTCCACTTT
- TRBJ1-5 TRBV5-1 many CASSPGEVNQPQHF TGCGCCAGCTCTCCAGGGGAGGTCAATCAGCCCCAGCATTTT
- TRBJ2-5 TRBV5-1 - CASSPPPVGAETQYF TGCGCCAGCAGCCCCCCACCGGTAGGGGCAGAGACCCAGTACTTC
- TRBJ2-1 TRBV20-1 many CSASREYSNEQFF TGCAGTGCTAGTAGGGAGTACTCCAATGAGCAGTTCTTC
TRBD2 TRBJ2-7 TRBV5-1 - CASSPDPSGSSYNEQYF TGCGCCAGCAGCCCGGACCCTAGCGGTAGCTCCTACAACGAGCAGTACTTC
- TRBJ2-7 TRBV28 - CASSPPSRGEQYF TGTGCCAGCAGTCCTCCCAGCCGGGGCGAGCAGTACTTC
- TRBJ1-3 TRBV5-1 - CASSYSGRPLSSGNTIYF TGCGCCAGCAGTTACTCGGGACGTCCGTTAAGCTCTGGAAACACCATATATTTT
- TRBJ1-2 TRBV5-1 - CASSLANGAEYGYTF TGCGCCAGCAGCTTGGCCAATGGGGCTGAATATGGCTACACCTTC
- TRBJ2-3 TRBV7-2 many CASSFPGTDTQYF TGTGCCAGCAGCTTTCCGGGCACAGATACGCAGTATTTT
- TRBJ2-3 TRBV20-1 - CSAQSSGGSDTQYF TGCAGTGCCCAGTCCAGCGGCGGTTCAGATACGCAGTATTTT
TRBD2 TRBJ2-4 TRBV15 many CATSRGEGNIQYF TGTGCCACCAGCAGAGGGGAGGGGAACATTCAGTACTTC
- TRBJ1-2 TRBV20-1 - CSAYGEIQGLYGYTF TGCAGTGCTTACGGAGAGATCCAGGGTCTCTATGGCTACACCTTC
- TRBJ2-3 TRBV7-3 - CASRRTGAHSTDTQYF TGTGCCAGCAGGAGGACGGGGGCCCATAGCACAGATACGCAGTATTTT